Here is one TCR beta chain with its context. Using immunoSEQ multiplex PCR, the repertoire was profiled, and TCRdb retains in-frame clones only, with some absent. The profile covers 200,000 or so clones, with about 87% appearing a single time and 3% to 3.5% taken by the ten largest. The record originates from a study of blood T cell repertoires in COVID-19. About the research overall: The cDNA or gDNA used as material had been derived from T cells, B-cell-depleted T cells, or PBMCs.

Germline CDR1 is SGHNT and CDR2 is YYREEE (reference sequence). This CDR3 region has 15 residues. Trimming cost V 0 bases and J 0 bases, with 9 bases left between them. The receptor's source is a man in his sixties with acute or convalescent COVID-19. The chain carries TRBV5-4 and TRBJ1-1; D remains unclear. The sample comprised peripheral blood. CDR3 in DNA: TGTGCCAGCAGCTTGGATGCGGGGATGAACACTGAAGCTTTCTTT. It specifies CASSLDAGMNTEAFF.